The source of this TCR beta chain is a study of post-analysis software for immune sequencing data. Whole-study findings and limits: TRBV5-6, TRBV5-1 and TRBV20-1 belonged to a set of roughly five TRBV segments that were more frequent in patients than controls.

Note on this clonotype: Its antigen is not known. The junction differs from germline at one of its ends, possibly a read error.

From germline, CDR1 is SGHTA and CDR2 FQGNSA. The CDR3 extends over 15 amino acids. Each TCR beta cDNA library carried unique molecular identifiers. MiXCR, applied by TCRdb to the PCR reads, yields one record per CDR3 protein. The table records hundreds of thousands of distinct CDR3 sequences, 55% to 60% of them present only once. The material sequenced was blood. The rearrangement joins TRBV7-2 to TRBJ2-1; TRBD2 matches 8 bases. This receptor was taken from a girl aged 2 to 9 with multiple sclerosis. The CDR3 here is CASSTSGSSYDEQFF. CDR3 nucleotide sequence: TGTGCCAGCAGCACAAGCGGGAGCTCCTACGATGAGCAGTTCTTC.